This TCR beta chain was recorded in a study of blood T cell repertoires in COVID-19. Across the study: COVID-19 samples, acute and convalescent, were from the United States, Italy and Spain. Sources were T cells, B-cell-depleted T cells, or PBMCs; the material itself was cDNA or gDNA.

This clone has ten or more counts. Under the authors' procedure: By means of reference gene primer amplification, nucleated cell counts were estimated. Data came from immunoSEQ multiplex PCR; TCRdb stores just in-frame clones and leaves some out. That table furnishes V, J and clone size, whereas the DNA furnished D and trimming. Found here are around 260,000 clones, 85% of them singletons; the top ten hold roughly 15%. This CDR3 is 15 amino acids long. Germline V gene data show CDR1 as SNHLY and CDR2 as FYNNEI. The V gene lost 2 bases and the J gene lost 4 bases, with 12 bases spanning the gap. The chain recombines TRBV2 with TRBJ1-5, with D uncertain. Sample: peripheral blood. The sequence was obtained from a human donor in a cohort sampled during active COVID-19. CDR3 protein: CASSEQWSSNQPQHF. For the CDR3, the DNA is TGTGCCAGCAGTGAACAGTGGTCAAGTAATCAGCCCCAGCATTTT.